This note documents a single TCR beta chain sequence. Authors' methods: Reference gene primers were amplified, and this amplification served to estimate nucleated cell counts. Produced via immunoSEQ multiplex PCR; TCRdb's table is partial and in-frame only. V, J and clone size derive from that table, while D and trimming were established from the DNA sequence. This table has around 83,000 clones, more than 80% appearing once. The record originates from a study of blood T cell repertoires in COVID-19. Overall study context: Specimens from acute and convalescent COVID-19 originated in the United States, Italy and Spain. From T cells, B-cell-depleted T cells, or PBMCs came the material, which was cDNA or gDNA.

This CDR3 is built from 16 residues. CDR1 and CDR2 from the germline V gene are KGHDR and SFDVKD. With V trimmed by 3 bases and J by 5 bases, 6 bases remained unmatched. J is TRBJ2-1 and V is TRBV24-1; 10 bases match TRBD2. The source material was peripheral blood. The receptor's source is a man aged 50 to 59 with active or convalescent COVID-19. This CDR3 is CATSDPSGSRDNEQFF. The CDR3 coding sequence is TGTGCCACCAGTGATCCTAGCGGGAGTCGTGACAATGAGCAGTTCTTC.